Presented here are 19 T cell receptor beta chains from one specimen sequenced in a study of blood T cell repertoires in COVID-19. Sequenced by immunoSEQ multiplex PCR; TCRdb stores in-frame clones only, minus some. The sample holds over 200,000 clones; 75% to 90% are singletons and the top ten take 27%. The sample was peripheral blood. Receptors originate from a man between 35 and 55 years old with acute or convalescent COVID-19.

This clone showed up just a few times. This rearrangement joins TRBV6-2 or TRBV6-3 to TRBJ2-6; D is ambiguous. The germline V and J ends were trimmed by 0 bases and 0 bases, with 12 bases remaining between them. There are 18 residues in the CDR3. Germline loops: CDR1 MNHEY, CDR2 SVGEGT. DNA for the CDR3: TGTGCCAGCAGTTACTCGATATTAAGCGTCTCTGGGGCCAACGTCCTGACTTTC. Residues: CASSYSILSVSGANVLTF.

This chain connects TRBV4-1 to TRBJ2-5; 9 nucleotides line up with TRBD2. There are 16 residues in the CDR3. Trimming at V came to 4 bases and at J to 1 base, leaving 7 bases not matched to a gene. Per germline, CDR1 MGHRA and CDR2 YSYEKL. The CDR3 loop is CASSPRGLAFQETQYF. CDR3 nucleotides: TGCGCCAGCAGCCCGCGAGGACTAGCGTTCCAAGAGACCCAGTACTTC.

CDR3 nucleotides: TGTGCCAGCAGTTCTGGTACAGGGGTGGGCACTGAAGCTTTCTTT. This translates into CASSSGTGVGTEAFF. V is TRBV7-2 and J is TRBJ1-1; the match to TRBD1 covers 7 bases. This CDR3 region has 15 residues. The germline V gene encodes CDR1 SGHTA and CDR2 FQGNSA. V gave up 6 bases and J gave up 4 bases; unmatched junction bases: 11.

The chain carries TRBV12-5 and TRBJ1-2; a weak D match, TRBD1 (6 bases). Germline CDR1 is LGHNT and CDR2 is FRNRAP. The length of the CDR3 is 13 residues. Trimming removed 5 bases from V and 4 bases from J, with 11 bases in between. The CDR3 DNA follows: TGTGCTAGTGGTACTACAGGGAGCTATGGCTACACCTTC. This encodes CASGTTGSYGYTF.

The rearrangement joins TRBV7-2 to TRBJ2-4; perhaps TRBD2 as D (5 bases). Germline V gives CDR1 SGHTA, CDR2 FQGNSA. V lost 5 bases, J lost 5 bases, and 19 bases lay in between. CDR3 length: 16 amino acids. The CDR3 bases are TGTGCCAGCAGCCCCAGCGGATTTAACTGGGAAAACATTCAGTACTTC. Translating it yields CASSPSGFNWENIQYF.

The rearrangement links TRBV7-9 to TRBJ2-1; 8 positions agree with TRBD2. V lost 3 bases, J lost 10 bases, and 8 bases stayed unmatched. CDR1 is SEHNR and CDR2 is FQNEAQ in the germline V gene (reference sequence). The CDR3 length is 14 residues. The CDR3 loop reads CASSFGRAEGEQFF. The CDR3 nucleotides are TGTGCCAGCAGCTTCGGGAGGGCGGAGGGCGAGCAGTTCTTC.

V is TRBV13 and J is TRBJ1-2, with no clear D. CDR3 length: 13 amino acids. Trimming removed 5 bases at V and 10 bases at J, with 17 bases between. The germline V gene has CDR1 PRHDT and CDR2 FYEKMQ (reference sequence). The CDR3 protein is CASSLLAARFYTF. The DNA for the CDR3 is TGTGCCAGCAGCCTACTGGCGGCTCGGTTCTACACCTTC.

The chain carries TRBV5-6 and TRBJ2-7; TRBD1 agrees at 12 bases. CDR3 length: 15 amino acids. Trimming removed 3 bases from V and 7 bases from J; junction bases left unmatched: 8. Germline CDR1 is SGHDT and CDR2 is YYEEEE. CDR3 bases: TGTGCCAGCAGCTCACTCCGGGACAGGGGGCGAGAGCAGTACTTC. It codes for CASSSLRDRGREQYF.

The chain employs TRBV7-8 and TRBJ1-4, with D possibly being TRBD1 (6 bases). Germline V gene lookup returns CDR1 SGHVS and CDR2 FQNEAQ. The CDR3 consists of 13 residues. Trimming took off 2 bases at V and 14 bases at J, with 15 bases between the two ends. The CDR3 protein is CASSLSDSAILFF. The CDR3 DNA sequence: TGTGCCAGCAGCTTATCGGACAGCGCCATCCTGTTTTTT. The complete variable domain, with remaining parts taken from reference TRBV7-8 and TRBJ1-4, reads GAGVSQSPRYKVAKRGQDVALRCDPISGHVSLFWYQQALGQGPEFLTYFQNEAQLDKSGLPSDRFFAERPEGSVSTLKIQRTQQEDSAVYLCASSLSDSAILFFGSGTQLSVL.

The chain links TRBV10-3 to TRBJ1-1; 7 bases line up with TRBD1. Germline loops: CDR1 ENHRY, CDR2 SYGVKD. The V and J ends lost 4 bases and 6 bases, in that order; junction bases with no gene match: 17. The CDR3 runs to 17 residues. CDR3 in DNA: TGTGCCATCAGTGTAGGGGAAGTAAACAGGGGTAGTGCTGAAGCTTTCTTT. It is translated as CAISVGEVNRGSAEAFF.

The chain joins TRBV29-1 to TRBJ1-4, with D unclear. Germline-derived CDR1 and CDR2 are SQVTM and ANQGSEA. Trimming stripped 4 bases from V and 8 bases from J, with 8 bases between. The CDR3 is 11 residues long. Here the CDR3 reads CSVGMREKLFF. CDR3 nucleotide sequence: TGCAGCGTTGGAATGAGGGAAAAACTGTTTTTT.

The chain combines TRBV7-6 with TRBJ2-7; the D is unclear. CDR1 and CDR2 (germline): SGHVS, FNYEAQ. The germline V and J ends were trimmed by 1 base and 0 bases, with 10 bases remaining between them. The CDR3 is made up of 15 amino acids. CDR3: CASSLDAISSYEQYF. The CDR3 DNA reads TGTGCCAGCAGCTTAGACGCAATCAGCTCCTACGAGCAGTACTTC.

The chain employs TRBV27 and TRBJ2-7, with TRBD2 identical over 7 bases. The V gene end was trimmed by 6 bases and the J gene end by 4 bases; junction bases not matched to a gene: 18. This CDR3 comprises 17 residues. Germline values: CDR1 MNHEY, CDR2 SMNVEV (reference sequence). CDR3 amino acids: CASRAVTLATHEYEQYF. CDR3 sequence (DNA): TGTGCCAGCAGAGCGGTAACACTAGCGACTCATGAGTACGAGCAGTACTTC.

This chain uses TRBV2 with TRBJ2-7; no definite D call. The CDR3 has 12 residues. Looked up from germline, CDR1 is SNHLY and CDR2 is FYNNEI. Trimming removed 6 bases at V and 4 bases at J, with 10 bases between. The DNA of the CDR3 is TGTGCCAGCAGCGCTGAACGGTACGAGCAGTACTTC. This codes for CASSAERYEQYF.

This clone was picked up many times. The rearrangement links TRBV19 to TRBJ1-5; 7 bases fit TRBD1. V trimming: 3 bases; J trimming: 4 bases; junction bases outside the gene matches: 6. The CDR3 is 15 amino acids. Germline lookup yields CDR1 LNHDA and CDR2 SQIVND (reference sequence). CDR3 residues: CASSMPPQGNQPQHF. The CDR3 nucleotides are TGTGCCAGTAGTATGCCGCCACAGGGGAATCAGCCCCAGCATTTT. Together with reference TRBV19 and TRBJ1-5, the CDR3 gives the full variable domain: DGGITQSPKYLFRKEGQNVTLSCEQNLNHDAMYWYRQDPGQGLRLIYYSQIVNDFQKGDIAEGYSVSREKKESFPLTVTSAQKNPTAFYLCASSMPPQGNQPQHFGDGTRLSIL.

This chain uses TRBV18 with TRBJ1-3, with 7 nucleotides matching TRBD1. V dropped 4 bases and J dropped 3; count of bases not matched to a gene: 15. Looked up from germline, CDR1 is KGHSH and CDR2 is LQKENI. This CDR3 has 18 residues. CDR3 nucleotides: TGTGCCAGCTCACAAACGACTAGACAGGGAACAAGTGGAAACACCATATATTTT. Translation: CASSQTTRQGTSGNTIYF.

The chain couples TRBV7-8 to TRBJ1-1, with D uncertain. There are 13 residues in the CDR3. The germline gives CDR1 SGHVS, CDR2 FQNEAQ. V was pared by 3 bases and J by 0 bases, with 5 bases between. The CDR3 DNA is TGTGCCAGCAGCTTGAGGTTGAACACTGAAGCTTTCTTT. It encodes CASSLRLNTEAFF.

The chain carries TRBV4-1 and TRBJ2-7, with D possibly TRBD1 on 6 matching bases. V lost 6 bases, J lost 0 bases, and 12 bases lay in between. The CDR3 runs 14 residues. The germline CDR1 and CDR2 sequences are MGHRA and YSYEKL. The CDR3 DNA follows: TGCGCCAGCAGTGGACAGATAAACTCCTACGAGCAGTACTTC. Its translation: CASSGQINSYEQYF.

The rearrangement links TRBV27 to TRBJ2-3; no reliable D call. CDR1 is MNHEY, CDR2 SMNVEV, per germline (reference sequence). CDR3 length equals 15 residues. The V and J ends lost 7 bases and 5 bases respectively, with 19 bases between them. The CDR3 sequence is CASNFPGSAGDTQYF. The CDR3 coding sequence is TGTGCCAGCAACTTCCCGGGTTCCGCTGGAGATACGCAGTATTTT.